Below are 20 T cell receptor beta chains sequenced from a single sample in a study of T cell repertoires in cytomegalovirus infection. These receptors have no identified antigens. One entry per CDR3 protein, called by TCRdb with MiXCR from the reads. The sample has 900,000 to 950,000 distinct CDR3 sequences; roughly 30% are singletons. This sample comprised cultured CD8+ T cells from PBMCs, obtained from culture after CMV antigen stimulation. Source of these receptors: a human donor in good health (CMV status not recorded). Some clones in this sample may be carry-over from other donors' samples.

This clonotype came up once. The rearrangement uses TRBV9 and TRBJ2-7; D is perhaps TRBD1 or TRBD2 (6 bases each). This CDR3 comprises 13 residues. V lost 0 bases and J lost 6, with 10 bases in between. Per the germline V gene, CDR1 is SGDLS and CDR2 is YYNGEE. This chain's CDR3 is CASSVGGAGEQYV. In nucleotides, the CDR3 is TGTGCCAGCAGCGTAGGGGGGGCGGGCGAGCAGTACGTC.

This chain joins TRBV6-1 and TRBJ1-2; D is unresolved. Germline CDR1 reads MNHNS; CDR2 reads SASEGT. CDR3 size: 13 residues. Trimming shortened V by 6 bases and J by 4 bases, and 12 bases separated the two germline ends. CDR3 DNA sequence: TGTGCCAGCAGACTAGGGAGAGCCTATGGCTACACCTTC. This sequence encodes CASRLGRAYGYTF.

This clonotype was recorded many times. This chain uses TRBV7-9 with TRBJ2-5; D is unclear. Trimming shortened V by 3 bases and J by 5 bases, and 1 base separated the two germline ends. There are 10 residues in the CDR3. Per germline, CDR1 SEHNR and CDR2 FQNEAQ (reference sequence). CDR3 nucleotide sequence: TGTGCCAGCAGCTTGGAGACCCAGTACTTC. This gives the protein CASSLETQYF.

The V call is TRBV6-1, the J call TRBJ2-7, with TRBD1 matching over 8 bases. The germline gives CDR1 MNHNS, CDR2 SASEGT. The CDR3 length is 17 residues. The ends lost 4 bases at V and 0 bases at J; junction bases unmatched: 11. The CDR3 reads CASSGWTGILGSYEQYV. Here the CDR3 DNA reads TGTGCCAGCAGTGGTTGGACAGGGATATTGGGCTCCTACGAGCAGTACGTC.

This chain links TRBV5-1 with TRBJ1-2; D is unclear. Trimming removed 6 bases at V and 2 bases at J, with 11 bases between. The CDR3 has 13 amino acids. CDR1 SGHRS and CDR2 YFSETQ come from the germline V gene. The CDR3 sequence is CASTPSSNYGYTF. The CDR3 DNA reads TGCGCCAGCACCCCGTCATCAAACTATGGCTACACCTTC.

This clonotype was seen a few times. Here the CDR3 DNA reads TGCGCCAGCAGTCCTGTAGAGGGAGTCCAAGAGACCCAGTACTTC. The encoded protein is CASSPVEGVQETQYF. The rearrangement joins TRBV4-1 to TRBJ2-5, with a possible D match to TRBD2 (5 bases). The CDR3 contains 15 residues. Trimming left V 6 bases short and J 1 base short, with 15 bases between. CDR1 MGHRA and CDR2 YSYEKL come from the germline V gene.

The chain uses TRBV6-1 and TRBJ2-7; D perhaps matches TRBD2 (6 bases). Germline V gene sequence: CDR1 MNHNS, CDR2 SASEGT. V dropped 5 bases and J dropped 2 bases, with 16 bases sitting between them. CDR3 length equals 15 residues. The CDR3 region has the DNA TGTGCCAGCAGTTCCCAATTGGAGGGCCCCTACGAGCAGTACGTC. Encoded protein: CASSSQLEGPYEQYV.

This clonotype was recorded a few times. The genes are TRBV24-1 and TRBJ2-1; 8 bases line up with TRBD1. The CDR3 length is 15 residues. The germline V gene has CDR1 KGHDR and CDR2 SFDVKD. Unmatched junction bases numbered 4, after V lost 3 bases and J lost 4 bases. The CDR3 region has the DNA TGTGCCACCAGTGATCCAGGGGGCGCTTACAATGAGCAGTTCTTC. Protein sequence: CATSDPGGAYNEQFF.

This clonotype occurred a few times. J is TRBJ1-1 and V is TRBV24-1; the D gene is possibly TRBD1 (6 bases). V was clipped by 2 bases and J by 2 bases, with 11 bases between them. Germline loops: CDR1 KGHDR, CDR2 SFDVKD. CDR3 length equals 15 residues. This CDR3 is CATSDSSTGNTEAFF. The CDR3 nucleotides are TGTGCCACCAGTGATTCTTCGACAGGAAACACTGAAGCTTTCTTT.

To note about this clonotype: This may arise from a read error, as a much more abundant clone is one base away. The rearrangement uses TRBV12-3 or TRBV12-4 and TRBJ2-1; 9 bases are shared with TRBD1. The CDR3 totals 14 residues. The DNA of the CDR3 is TGTGCCAGCAGATGGGGACAGGGTAACAATAAGCAGTTCTTC. Encoded protein: CASRWGQGNNKQFF.

CDR3 amino acids: CASGVYGQPQHF. As DNA, the CDR3 is TGTGCCAGTGGAGTGTATGGTCAGCCCCAGCATTTT. This chain joins TRBV6-1 and TRBJ1-5; D remains ambiguous. CDR1 is MNHNS, CDR2 SASEGT, per germline. V lost 9 bases to trimming and J lost 6 bases, with 12 bases between them. This CDR3 comprises 12 residues.

The gene calls are TRBV3-1 and TRBJ2-2; 7 bases agree with TRBD1. This CDR3 comprises 16 residues. The germline V gene has CDR1 LGHDT and CDR2 YNNKEL (reference sequence). The trim removed 4 bases at V and 6 bases at J, leaving 11 bases unmatched. The CDR3 sequence is CASSLPDRADAGELFF. The CDR3 nucleotides are TGTGCCAGCAGCCTCCCCGACAGGGCGGACGCCGGGGAGCTGTTTTTT.

This chain connects TRBV20-1 to TRBJ2-1; tentatively, D is TRBD1 (6 bases). The CDR3 covers 13 residues. V was trimmed by 8 bases and J by 10 bases, leaving 21 bases between them. Germline V lookup: CDR1 DFQATT, CDR2 SNEGSKA (reference sequence). CDR3 sequence reads: CSLTRRGVSEQFF. The DNA for the CDR3 is TGCAGTCTCACCCGCAGGGGTGTCTCCGAGCAGTTCTTC.

This clonotype has a count of ten or more. The chain couples TRBV7-6 to TRBJ1-5; no firm D call. V gave up 0 bases and J gave up 5 bases, with 5 bases separating them. The CDR3 is 13 amino acids. Germline CDR1 and CDR2: SGHVS and FNYEAQ. CDR3 DNA sequence: TGTGCCAGCAGCTTAGCTAAATATCAGCCCCAGCATTTT. As protein: CASSLAKYQPQHF.

This clonotype appeared many times. V usage is TRBV5-1 and J usage is TRBJ2-7; 12 bases align to TRBD2. Germline V gives CDR1 SGHRS, CDR2 YFSETQ. The CDR3 is 15 residues long. The trim removed 0 bases at V and 6 bases at J, leaving 4 bases unmatched. CDR3 sequence: CASSLGTSGDGEQYV. CDR3 in DNA: TGCGCCAGCAGCTTGGGGACTAGCGGGGATGGCGAGCAGTACGTC.

The chain couples TRBV6-2 or TRBV6-3 to TRBJ2-7; a possible D gene is TRBD1 (6 bases). The germline CDR1 and CDR2 sequences are MNHEY and SVGEGT. Trimming cost V 5 bases and J 5 bases, with 16 bases left between them. The length of the CDR3 is 14 residues. CDR3 region: CASSDRSHRDEQYF. The DNA for the CDR3 is TGTGCCAGCAGTGACCGGTCCCACAGGGACGAGCAGTACTTC.

A word on this clonotype: The junction differs from germline at one of its ends, possibly a read error. This chain links TRBV10-3 with TRBJ2-1; either TRBD1 or TRBD2 may supply D (5 bases each). This CDR3 comprises 14 residues. Germline CDR1 and CDR2: ENHRY and SYGVKD. The DNA of the CDR3 is TGTGCCATCAGTCGGGGCGCAGGAGTGAATGAGCAATTCTTC. Translation gives CAISRGAGVNEQFF.

The chain links TRBV12-3 or TRBV12-4 to TRBJ2-3; D gene ambiguous. The CDR3 length is 17 residues. Trimming removed 3 bases at V and 2 bases at J, with 18 bases between. In DNA, the CDR3 is TGTGCCAGCAGTTTTAGCATAACTACTCATTACACAGATACGCAGTATTTT. Its translation: CASSFSITTHYTDTQYF.

This clonotype was seen a handful of times. The chain combines TRBV7-2 with TRBJ2-7; 11 nucleotides match TRBD1. Germline V gene lookup returns CDR1 SGHTA and CDR2 FQGNSA. The CDR3 runs to 15 residues. The CDR3: CASRLGQGALDEQYV. Here the CDR3 DNA reads TGTGCCAGCAGATTAGGACAGGGGGCTCTAGACGAGCAGTACGTC.

As regards this clonotype: A junction end diverges from the germline sequence, so it may reflect a read error. The CDR3 here is CVSSHHRDTQYF. The CDR3 DNA is TGTGTCAGCAGCCACCATCGAGATACGCAGTATTTT. This sequence joins TRBV28 and TRBJ2-3; D is undetermined. This CDR3 is built from 12 residues. The germline V gene has CDR1 MDHEN and CDR2 SYDVKM.